This TCR beta chain emerged from a study of control samples from healthy donors and cancer patients. Sequenced by immunoSEQ multiplex PCR; TCRdb stores in-frame clones only, minus some. The sample includes 130,000 or so clones, around 94% of them seen just once. This CDR3 spans 15 amino acids. Germline CDR1 reads LNHDA; CDR2 reads SQIVND (reference sequence). V was clipped by 3 bases and J by 2 bases, with 11 bases between them. This receptor was obtained from a man in his sixties with colorectal cancer. The chain combines TRBV19 with TRBJ1-3; D not resolved. The sequenced sample was PBMCs. The CDR3, as DNA: TGTGCCAGTAGTATTGGGTCGGGGACTGGAAACACCATATATTTT. Its protein is CASSIGSGTGNTIYF.